This T cell receptor beta chain was documented in a study of blood T cell repertoires in COVID-19. The germline V gene has CDR1 MGHRA and CDR2 YSYEKL. V shed 0 bases and J 8 bases; nucleotides not matched to a gene: 12. CDR3 length: 17 amino acids. The table lists this clone with a count of one. Sequencing used immunoSEQ multiplex PCR; TCRdb keeps in-frame clones, though not all of them. The sample includes about 400,000 clones, more than 70% seen only once; the top ten take 1.2%. The TCR was taken from a man aged 35-49 years with acute or convalescent COVID-19. The chain combines TRBV4-1 with TRBJ2-1; 8 bases align to TRBD2. Sequenced input: peripheral blood. CDR3 amino acids: CASSQDGLSGGWDEQFF. The CDR3 DNA follows: TGCGCCAGCAGCCAAGATGGCCTAAGCGGGGGATGGGATGAGCAGTTCTTC.